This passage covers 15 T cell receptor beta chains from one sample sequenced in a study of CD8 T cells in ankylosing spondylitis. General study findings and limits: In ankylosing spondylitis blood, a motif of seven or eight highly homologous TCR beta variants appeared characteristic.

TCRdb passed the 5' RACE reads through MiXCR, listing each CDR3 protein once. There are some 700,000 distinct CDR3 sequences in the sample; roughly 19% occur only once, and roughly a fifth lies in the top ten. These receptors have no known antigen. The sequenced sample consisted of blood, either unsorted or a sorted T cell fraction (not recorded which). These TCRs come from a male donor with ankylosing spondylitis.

As DNA, the CDR3 is TGTGCCAGCAGTTACAGAGCAGCCAGCTCCTACGAGCAGTACTTC. Its protein product is CASSYRAASSYEQYF. The chain links TRBV6-5 to TRBJ2-7; D call uncertain. The CDR3 consists of 15 residues. The germline gives CDR1 MNHEY, CDR2 SVGAGI. V lost 2 bases and J lost 0, with 11 bases in between.

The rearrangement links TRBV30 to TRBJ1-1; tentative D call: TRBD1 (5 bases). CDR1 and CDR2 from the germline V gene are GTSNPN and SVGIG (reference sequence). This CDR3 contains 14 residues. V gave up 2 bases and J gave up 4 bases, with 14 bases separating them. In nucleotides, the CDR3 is TGTGCCTGGAGTACAGGAACGGGGGGCACTGAAGCTTTCTTT. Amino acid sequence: CAWSTGTGGTEAFF.

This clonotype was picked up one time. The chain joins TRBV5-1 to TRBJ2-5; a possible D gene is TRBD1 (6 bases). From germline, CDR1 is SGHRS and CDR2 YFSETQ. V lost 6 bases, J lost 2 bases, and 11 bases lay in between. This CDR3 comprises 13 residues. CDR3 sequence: CASNRDTQETQYF. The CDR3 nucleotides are TGCGCCAGCAACAGGGACACTCAAGAGACCCAGTACTTC.

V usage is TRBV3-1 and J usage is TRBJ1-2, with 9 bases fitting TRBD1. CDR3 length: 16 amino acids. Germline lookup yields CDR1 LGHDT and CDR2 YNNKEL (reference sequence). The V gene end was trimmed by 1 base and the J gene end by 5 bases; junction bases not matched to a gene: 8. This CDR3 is CASSQATGGIGYGYTF. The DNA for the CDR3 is TGTGCCAGCAGCCAAGCAACAGGGGGCATTGGGTATGGCTACACCTTC.

The DNA of the CDR3 is TGTGCCAGCAGTTACTCTGGTAGGTGGAACACTGAAGCTTTCTTT. It is translated as CASSYSGRWNTEAFF. V usage is TRBV6-5 and J usage is TRBJ1-1; no definite D call. The CDR3 is 15 amino acids. The V gene's germline CDR1 is MNHEY and CDR2 SVGAGI. V was cut by 0 bases and J by 1 base, with 9 bases left in between.

CDR3 in amino acids: CASSSGGTVNPYEQYF. For the CDR3, the DNA is TGCGCCAGCAGCTCTGGGGGGACAGTCAACCCCTACGAGCAGTACTTC. V is TRBV5-1 and J is TRBJ2-7, with D perhaps matching TRBD1 (7 bases). The CDR3 is 16 amino acids. The V gene's germline CDR1 is SGHRS and CDR2 YFSETQ. The V end lost 3 bases, the J end lost 2 bases, and 18 bases lay between the germline ends.

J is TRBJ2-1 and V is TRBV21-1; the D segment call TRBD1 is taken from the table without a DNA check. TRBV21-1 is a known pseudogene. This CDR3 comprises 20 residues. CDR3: CASSKEAGGTRQHTQNEQFF. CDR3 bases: TGTGCCAGCAGCAAAGAGGCGGGTGGGACAAGGCAACACACACAGAATGAGCAGTTCTTC.

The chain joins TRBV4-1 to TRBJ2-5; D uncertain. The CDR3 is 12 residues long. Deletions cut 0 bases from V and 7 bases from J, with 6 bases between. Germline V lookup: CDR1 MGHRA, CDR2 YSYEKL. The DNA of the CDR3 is TGCGCCAGCAGCCAAGACTCTGCGACCCAGTACTTC. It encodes CASSQDSATQYF.

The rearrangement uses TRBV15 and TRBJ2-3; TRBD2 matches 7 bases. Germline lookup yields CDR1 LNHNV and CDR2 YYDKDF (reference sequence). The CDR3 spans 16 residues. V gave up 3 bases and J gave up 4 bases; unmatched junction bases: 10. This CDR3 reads CATSRPGLRGADTQYF. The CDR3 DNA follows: TGTGCCACCAGCAGGCCGGGACTACGTGGTGCAGATACGCAGTATTTT.

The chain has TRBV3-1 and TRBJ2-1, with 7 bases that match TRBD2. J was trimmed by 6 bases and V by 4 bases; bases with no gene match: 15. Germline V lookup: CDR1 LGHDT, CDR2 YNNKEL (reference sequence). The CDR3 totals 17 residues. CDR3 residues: CASSRGGMRASGNEQFF. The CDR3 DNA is TGTGCCAGCAGCCGGGGGGGAATGCGGGCTAGCGGCAATGAGCAGTTCTTC.

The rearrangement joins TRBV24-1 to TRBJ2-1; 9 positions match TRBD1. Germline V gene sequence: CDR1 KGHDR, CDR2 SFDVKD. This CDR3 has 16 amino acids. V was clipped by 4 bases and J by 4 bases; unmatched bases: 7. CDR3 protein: CATSDPKGQGYNEQFF. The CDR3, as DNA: TGTGCCACCAGTGACCCCAAGGGACAGGGTTACAATGAGCAGTTCTTC.

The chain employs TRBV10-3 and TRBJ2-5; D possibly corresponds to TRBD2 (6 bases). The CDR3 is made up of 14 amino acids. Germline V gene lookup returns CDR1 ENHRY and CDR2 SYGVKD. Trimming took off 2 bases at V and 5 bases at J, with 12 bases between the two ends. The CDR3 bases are TGTGCCATCAGTGAGAGACTAGAATGGGAGACCCAGTACTTC. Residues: CAISERLEWETQYF.

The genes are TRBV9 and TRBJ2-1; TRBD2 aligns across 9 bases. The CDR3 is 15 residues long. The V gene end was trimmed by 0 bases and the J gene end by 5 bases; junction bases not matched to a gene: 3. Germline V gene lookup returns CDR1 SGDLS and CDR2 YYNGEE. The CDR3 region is CASSVVAGGDNEQFF. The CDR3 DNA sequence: TGTGCCAGCAGCGTAGTGGCGGGAGGGGACAATGAGCAGTTCTTC. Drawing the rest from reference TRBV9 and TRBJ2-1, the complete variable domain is DSGVTQTPKHLITATGQRVTLRCSPRSGDLSVYWYQQSLDQGLQFLIQYYNGEERAKGNILERFSAQQFPDLHSELNLSSLELGDSALYFCASSVVAGGDNEQFFGPGTRLTVL.

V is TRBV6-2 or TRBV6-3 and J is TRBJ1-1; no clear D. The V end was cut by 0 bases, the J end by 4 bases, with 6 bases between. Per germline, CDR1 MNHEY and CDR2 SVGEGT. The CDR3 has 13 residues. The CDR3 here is CASSYSVGTEAFF. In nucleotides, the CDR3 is TGTGCCAGCAGTTACTCGGTGGGCACTGAAGCTTTCTTT.

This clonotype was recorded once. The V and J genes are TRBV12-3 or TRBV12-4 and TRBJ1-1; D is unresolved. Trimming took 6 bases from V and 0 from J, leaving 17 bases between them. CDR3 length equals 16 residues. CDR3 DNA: TGTGCCAGCAGCTCAACAGTAGCCCTAGTGAACACTGAAGCTTTCTTT. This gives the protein CASSSTVALVNTEAFF.